Presented here are 12 T cell receptor beta chains from one specimen sequenced in a study of STAT5B mutations in CD4+ large granular lymphocyte leukemia. Here immunoSEQ multiplex PCR was the method, and the copy in TCRdb shows in-frame clones only, minus some. The table has about 38,000 clones, 85% seen once. The sample consisted of CD4+ T cells from blood buffy coats. The receptors originated from a human donor in good health.

The rearrangement links TRBV9 to TRBJ2-3; 11 bases agree with TRBD2. The CDR3 loop spans 17 amino acids. CDR1 SGDLS and CDR2 YYNGEE come from the germline V gene. The V segment lost 3 bases and the J segment 4 bases; nucleotides outside the gene matches: 10. The CDR3 DNA reads TGTGCCAGCAGCGCAATAACTAGCGGGAGTTACCCAGATACGCAGTATTTT. Translated, it gives CASSAITSGSYPDTQYF.

The chain employs TRBV5-1 and TRBJ2-5, with 12 bases fitting TRBD2. The DNA end favors TRBJ2-7, so the J call may be wrong. The CDR3 runs to 15 residues. CDR1 SGHRS and CDR2 YFSETQ come from the germline V gene. As DNA, the CDR3 is TGCGCCAGCAGTCTTGGACTAGCGGGGAACTACGAGCAGTACTTC. This encodes CASSLGLAGNYEQYF.

The chain links TRBV19 to TRBJ2-3; possibly TRBD2 for D (6 bases). The germline gives CDR1 LNHDA, CDR2 SQIVND (reference sequence). The CDR3 runs to 13 residues. Trimming took 6 bases from V and 6 from J, leaving 13 bases between them. In nucleotides, the CDR3 is TGTGCCAGTAGCCGGGACTCTACGGATACGCAGTATTTT. The encoded protein is CASSRDSTDTQYF.

The chain carries TRBV6-5 and TRBJ1-2; 10 bases align to TRBD1. Germline CDR1 MNHEY, CDR2 SVGAGI. The V and J ends lost 7 bases and 3 bases, in that order; junction bases with no gene match: 8. The CDR3 is 15 amino acids. The DNA for the CDR3 is TGTGCCAGCACCCCGGAGGGACAGGGGTACTATGGCTACACCTTC. It is translated as CASTPEGQGYYGYTF.

The chain is built from TRBV5-1 and TRBJ1-4, with 10 bases aligning to TRBD1. The CDR3 length is 15 residues. CDR1 is SGHRS and CDR2 is YFSETQ in the germline V gene. Trimming cost V 0 bases and J 6 bases; bases outside gene matches: 2. The CDR3 bases are TGCGCCAGCAGCTTGGGTGGGACAGGGGATGAAAAACTGTTTTTT. It yields the protein CASSLGGTGDEKLFF.

The V and J genes are TRBV2 and TRBJ2-1; 9 bases are shared with TRBD1. Trimming at V came to 6 bases and at J to 3 bases, leaving 6 bases not matched to a gene. CDR1 and CDR2 from the germline V gene are SNHLY and FYNNEI. This CDR3 region has 15 residues. The CDR3 protein is CASRAGQGNYNEQFF. The CDR3 nucleotides are TGTGCCAGCAGGGCGGGACAGGGTAACTACAATGAGCAGTTCTTC.

This clone was detected only a few times. The chain couples TRBV28 to TRBJ1-2; the D is unclear. CDR1 MDHEN and CDR2 SYDVKM come from the germline V gene. V was pared by 8 bases and J by 3 bases, with 16 bases between. CDR3 size: 14 residues. CDR3 amino acids: CASHPMGGDYGYTF. In DNA form, the CDR3 reads TGTGCCAGCCACCCCATGGGTGGCGACTATGGCTACACCTTC.

This sequence joins TRBV19 and TRBJ1-4; TRBD1 matches 8 bases. Germline CDR1 and CDR2: LNHDA and SQIVND (reference sequence). CDR3 length equals 15 residues. J gave up 4 bases and V 6 bases, and 7 bases lay outside the gene matches. The CDR3: CASSTGGLSNEKLFF. The DNA for the CDR3 is TGTGCCAGTAGCACAGGGGGGCTAAGTAATGAAAAACTGTTTTTT.

This chain joins TRBV18 and TRBJ2-3; D gene uncertain. Germline CDR1 KGHSH, CDR2 LQKENI. With 3 bases removed from V and 0 bases from J, the gap between germline ends came to 7 bases. The CDR3 runs to 14 residues. CDR3 sequence reads: CASSPGSSTDTQYF. Here the CDR3 DNA reads TGTGCCAGCTCACCTGGCAGTAGCACAGATACGCAGTATTTT.

The chain has TRBV28 and TRBJ2-1, with D possibly matching TRBD2 (6 bases). This CDR3 has 17 residues. Trimming took off 1 base at V and 8 bases at J, with 21 bases between the two ends. Germline V gives CDR1 MDHEN, CDR2 SYDVKM. The CDR3 bases are TGTGCCAGCAGTTTATACCCTATCGGGAGCCCAAGGGATGAGCAGTTCTTC. It specifies CASSLYPIGSPRDEQFF. Full variable domain (remainder filled in from reference TRBV28 and TRBJ2-1): DVKVTQSSRYLVKRTGEKVFLECVQDMDHENMFWYRQDPGLGLRLIYFSYDVKMKEKGDIPEGYSVSREKKERFSLILESASTNQTSMYLCASSLYPIGSPRDEQFFGPGTRLTVL.

This chain joins TRBV6-6 and TRBJ1-6, with TRBD1 matching 7 bases. This CDR3 is 15 amino acids long. Germline-derived CDR1 and CDR2 are MNHNY and SVGAGI (reference sequence). J was trimmed by 7 bases and V by 8 bases; bases with no gene match: 11. CDR3 nucleotide sequence: TGTGCCAGCGGACAACCGGGACAGCGAAATTCACCCCTCCACTTT. Its translation: CASGQPGQRNSPLHF.

The V gene is TRBV6-5, the J gene TRBJ2-5; D call uncertain. Trimming pared 5 bases from V and 6 bases from J, leaving 16 bases between. Germline V gives CDR1 MNHEY, CDR2 SVGAGI. The CDR3 consists of 14 residues. The CDR3 sequence: CASSEPHIRKTQYF. In nucleotides, the CDR3 is TGTGCCAGCAGTGAGCCTCACATTCGGAAGACCCAGTACTTC.